One sample yielded the 14 T cell receptor beta chains listed below, sequenced in a study of T cells in Graves' hyperthyroidism and ophthalmopathy. Amplification of TCR beta CDR3 regions used RNA as the template. Researchers ran a first-round RT-PCR on the TCR CDR3 using the HTBI primer set. TCRdb itself ran the multiplex PCR reads through MiXCR, one entry per CDR3 protein. The repertoire holds hundreds of thousands of distinct CDR3 sequences, with 14% as singletons. The specimen sequenced was blood. Receptors originate from a woman between 45 and 65 years old with Graves' ophthalmopathy.

This clonotype was picked up many times. The J gene is TRBJ2-3, the V gene TRBV11-2, with 13 bases that match TRBD2. The germline CDR1 and CDR2 sequences are SGHAT and FQNNGV. The junction had 13 bases not matched to a gene; V was cut back by 1 base and J by 3 bases. The CDR3 is 20 amino acids. CDR3 region: CASSLGLAGGNAHFTDTQYF. The CDR3 DNA reads as TGTGCCAGCAGCTTAGGACTAGCGGGAGGAAACGCACATTTTACAGATACGCAGTATTTT.

This clonotype was seen more than once but under ten times. The chain couples TRBV6-2 or TRBV6-3 to TRBJ1-4, with D tentatively TRBD1 (6 bases). Trimming removed 5 bases at V and 8 bases at J, with 18 bases between. From germline, CDR1 is MNHEY and CDR2 SVGEGT. The CDR3 runs to 15 residues. CDR3 loop: CASSRPGEGGEKLFF. CDR3 DNA sequence: TGTGCCAGCAGTAGGCCCGGGGAGGGGGGCGAAAAACTGTTTTTT.

The V gene is TRBV28, the J gene TRBJ2-1, with TRBD1 identical over 9 bases. Germline loops: CDR1 MDHEN, CDR2 SYDVKM. There are 15 residues in the CDR3. Trimming cost V 4 bases and J 6 bases; bases outside gene matches: 7. The CDR3 sequence: CASSSTGGGFNEQFF. CDR3 bases: TGTGCCAGCAGTTCGACAGGGGGGGGTTTCAATGAGCAGTTCTTC.

The rearrangement links TRBV7-3 to TRBJ2-1; D remains unclear. Germline CDR1 is SGHTA and CDR2 is FQGTGA. The CDR3 covers 9 residues. Trimming left V 5 bases short and J 15 bases short, with 8 bases between. The CDR3 DNA is TGTGCCAGCAGCCCGGTCCGGTTCTTC. Encoded protein: CASSPVRFF. Supplemented by reference TRBV7-3 and TRBJ2-1, the full variable domain reads GAGVSQTPSNKVTEKGKYVELRCDPISGHTALYWYRQSLGQGPEFLIYFQGTGAADDSGLPNDRFFAVRPEGSVSTLKIQRTERGDSAVYLCASSPVRFFGPGTRLTVL.

This clonotype has just one count. J is TRBJ2-7 and V is TRBV19; TRBD2 agrees at 9 bases. V was pared by 7 bases and J by 5 bases, with 15 bases of the junction left unmatched. CDR1 and CDR2 (germline): LNHDA, SQIVND (reference sequence). This CDR3 comprises 16 residues. The CDR3 region is CASNGGFSGSVDEQYF. The CDR3 nucleotides are TGTGCCAGTAACGGGGGGTTTAGCGGGAGTGTTGACGAGCAGTACTTC. The whole variable domain, filled in from reference TRBV19 and TRBJ2-7, reads DGGITQSPKYLFRKEGQNVTLSCEQNLNHDAMYWYRQDPGQGLRLIYYSQIVNDFQKGDIAEGYSVSREKKESFPLTVTSAQKNPTAFYLCASNGGFSGSVDEQYFGPGTRLTVT.

This clonotype was seen more than once but under ten times. The V gene is TRBV9, the J gene TRBJ2-7; 9 bases line up with TRBD1. V was clipped by 0 bases and J by 5 bases; unmatched bases: 9. The CDR3 has 16 amino acids. In germline, CDR1 is SGDLS, CDR2 YYNGEE. CDR3 residues: CASSVATWTGANEQYF. The CDR3 DNA sequence: TGTGCCAGCAGCGTAGCTACCTGGACAGGGGCTAACGAGCAGTACTTC.

The J gene is TRBJ2-4, the V gene TRBV28; D unclear. V was shortened by 2 bases and J by 3 bases, with 14 bases between the two germline ends. CDR3 length equals 16 residues. Germline V lookup: CDR1 MDHEN, CDR2 SYDVKM. The CDR3 nucleotides read TGTGCCAGCAGTTTACCCTCGGCAGCCCTCAAAAACATTCAGTACTTC. It specifies CASSLPSAALKNIQYF. Full variable domain (rest looked up from reference TRBV28 and TRBJ2-4): DVKVTQSSRYLVKRTGEKVFLECVQDMDHENMFWYRQDPGLGLRLIYFSYDVKMKEKGDIPEGYSVSREKKERFSLILESASTNQTSMYLCASSLPSAALKNIQYFGAGTRLSVL.

This clonotype turned up a few times. The gene calls are TRBV4-1 and TRBJ2-1; the D is unclear. The length of the CDR3 is 15 residues. CDR1 and CDR2 from the germline V gene are MGHRA and YSYEKL. V gave up 3 bases and J gave up 4 bases, with 13 bases separating them. CDR3 bases: TGCGCCAGCAGCCAGTTGGGCCTCCAATACAATGAGCAGTTCTTC. Translation gives CASSQLGLQYNEQFF.

This clonotype was seen at least ten times. V gene TRBV3-1 combines with J gene TRBJ2-7, with 7 bases aligning to TRBD2. Germline CDR1 LGHDT, CDR2 YNNKEL (reference sequence). There are 15 residues in the CDR3. Losses at the gene ends were 0 bases for V and 3 bases for J; bases not matched to a gene: 5. CDR3 residues: CASSQDLGLYYEQYF. The CDR3 DNA reads as TGTGCCAGCAGCCAAGATTTGGGACTATACTACGAGCAGTACTTC.

V usage is TRBV6-2 or TRBV6-3 and J usage is TRBJ1-5; D is perhaps TRBD1 (5 bases). V lost 6 bases and J lost 6, with 12 bases in between. This CDR3 is built from 13 residues. CDR1 is MNHEY, CDR2 SVGEGT, per germline. This CDR3 is CASRDRDVQPQHF. DNA for the CDR3: TGTGCCAGCAGAGACCGGGACGTTCAGCCCCAGCATTTT.

Many counts were recorded for this clonotype. This rearrangement joins TRBV7-2 to TRBJ1-5; D is possibly TRBD1 (6 bases). CDR1 and CDR2 (germline): SGHTA, FQGNSA. This CDR3 spans 15 amino acids. V was clipped by 5 bases and J by 6 bases, with 17 bases between them. The CDR3 protein is CASSRTGSVSQPQHF. The CDR3 DNA follows: TGTGCCAGCAGCCGCACAGGGTCCGTGAGTCAGCCCCAGCATTTT. Full variable domain (outside the CDR3, taken from reference TRBV7-2 and TRBJ1-5): GAGVSQSPSNKVTEKGKDVELRCDPISGHTALYWYRQSLGQGLEFLIYFQGNSAPDKSGLPSDRFSAERTGGSVSTLTIQRTQQEDSAVYLCASSRTGSVSQPQHFGDGTRLSIL.

This clonotype was picked up many times. The CDR3: CSARDGRSNQPQHF. The CDR3 region has the DNA TGCAGTGCTAGAGATGGGCGGAGCAATCAGCCCCAGCATTTT. The chain carries TRBV20-1 and TRBJ1-5; the D is unclear. This CDR3 region has 14 residues. Germline V gene lookup returns CDR1 DFQATT and CDR2 SNEGSKA (reference sequence). Between the trimmed V and J ends, which lost 0 bases and 1 base, there was a span of 7 bases.

This rearrangement joins TRBV7-9 to TRBJ2-2; a weak D match, TRBD2 (6 bases). The CDR3 totals 15 residues. Between the trimmed V and J ends, which lost 4 bases and 1 base, there was a span of 10 bases. Per germline, CDR1 SEHNR and CDR2 FQNEAQ (reference sequence). CDR3 in amino acids: CASSSGDENTGELFF. Written as DNA, the CDR3 is TGTGCCAGCAGCTCGGGGGATGAGAACACCGGGGAGCTGTTTTTT.

Only a few counts were recorded for this clonotype. The chain carries TRBV29-1 and TRBJ1-3, with D unresolved. Germline-derived CDR1 and CDR2 are SQVTM and ANQGSEA. CDR3 length: 13 amino acids. The germline V and J ends were trimmed by 2 bases and 8 bases, with 13 bases remaining between them. The CDR3 is CSVEYIPGDTIYF. The DNA for the CDR3 is TGCAGCGTTGAATACATCCCCGGAGACACCATATATTTT.